This entry concerns a single T cell receptor (beta chain). Gene names denote mouse genes. The sequence runs out 1 residue before the end of the CDR3; the remainder is reconstructed from the germline J gene. The data stem from a study of tissue T cells after allogeneic stem cell transplantation. The sample's time point: mouse harvest day 14 after allogeneic transplant. Tail vein injection delivered 10^7 T-cell-depleted bone marrow cells and 10^6 splenic CD5+ T cells. Clones were read by immunoSEQ multiplex PCR, and TCRdb kept only the in-frame ones, dropping some. The table has approximately 3,000 clones, 43% seen once; the top ten hold around 23%. The germline gives CDR1 NNHNN, CDR2 SYGAGS (reference sequence). Trimming cost V 5 bases and J 0 bases, with 7 bases left between them. The CDR3 loop spans 13 amino acids.

The sample comprised gut tissue. The receptor's source is a female BALB/c mouse given C57BL/6 T cells with graft-versus-host disease after an allogeneic hematopoietic cell transplant. The V call is TRBV13-2, the J call TRBJ2-5; TRBD1 is a possible D gene (5 bases). The CDR3 is CASGRVNQDTQYF. The sequenced CDR3 bases are TGTGCCAGCGGCAGGGTTAACCAAGACACCCAGTAC.